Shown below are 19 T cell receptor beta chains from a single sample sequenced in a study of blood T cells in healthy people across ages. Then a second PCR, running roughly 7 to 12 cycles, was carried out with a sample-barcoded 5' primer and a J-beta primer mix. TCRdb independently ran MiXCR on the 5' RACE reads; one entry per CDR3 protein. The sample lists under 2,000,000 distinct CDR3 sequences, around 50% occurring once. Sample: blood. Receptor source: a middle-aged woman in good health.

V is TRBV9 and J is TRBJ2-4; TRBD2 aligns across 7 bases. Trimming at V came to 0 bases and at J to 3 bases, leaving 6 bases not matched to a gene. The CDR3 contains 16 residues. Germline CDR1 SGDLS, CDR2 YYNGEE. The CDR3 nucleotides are TGTGCCAGCAGCGTAGAACCAGCGGGGATCAAAAACATTCAGTACTTC. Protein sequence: CASSVEPAGIKNIQYF.

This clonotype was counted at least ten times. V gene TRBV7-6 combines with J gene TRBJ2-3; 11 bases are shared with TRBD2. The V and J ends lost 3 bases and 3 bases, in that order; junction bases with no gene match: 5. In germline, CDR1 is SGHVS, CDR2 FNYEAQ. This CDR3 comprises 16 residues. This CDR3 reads CASSLASGGSTDTQYF. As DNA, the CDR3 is TGTGCCAGCAGCTTGGCTAGCGGGGGGAGTACAGATACGCAGTATTTT.

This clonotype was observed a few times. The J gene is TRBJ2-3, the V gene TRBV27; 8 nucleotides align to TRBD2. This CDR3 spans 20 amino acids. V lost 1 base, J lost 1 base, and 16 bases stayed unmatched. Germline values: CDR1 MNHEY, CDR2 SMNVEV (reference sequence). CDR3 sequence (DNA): TGTGCCAGCAGTTTATTCGGGGGGGAGTTCGTTAAGGGGGGCACAGATACGCAGTATTTT. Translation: CASSLFGGEFVKGGTDTQYF.

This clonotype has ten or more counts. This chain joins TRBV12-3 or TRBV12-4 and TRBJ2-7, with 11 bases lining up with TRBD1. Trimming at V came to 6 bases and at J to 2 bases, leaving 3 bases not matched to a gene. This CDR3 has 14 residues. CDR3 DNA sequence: TGTGCCAGCAGACCGGGACAGGGGGCCTACGAGCAGTACTTC. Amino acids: CASRPGQGAYEQYF.

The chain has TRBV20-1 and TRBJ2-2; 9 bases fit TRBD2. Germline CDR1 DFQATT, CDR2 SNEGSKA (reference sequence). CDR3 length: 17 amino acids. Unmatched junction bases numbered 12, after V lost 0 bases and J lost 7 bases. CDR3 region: CSARDLRIAGANGELFF. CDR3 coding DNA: TGCAGTGCTAGAGATCTTCGAATAGCGGGGGCTAACGGGGAGCTGTTTTTT.

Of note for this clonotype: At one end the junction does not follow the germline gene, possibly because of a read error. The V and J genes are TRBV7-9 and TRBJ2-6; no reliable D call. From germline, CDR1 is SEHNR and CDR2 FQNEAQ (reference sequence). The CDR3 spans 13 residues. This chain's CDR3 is CTSLPWGANVLTF. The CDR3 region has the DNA TGTACCAGCCTCCCGTGGGGGGCCAACGTCCTGACTTTC. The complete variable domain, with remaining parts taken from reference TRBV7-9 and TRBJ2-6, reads DTGVSQNPRHKITKRGQNVTFRCDPISEHNRLYWYRQTLGQGPEFLTYFQNEAQLEKSRLLSDRFSAERPKGSFSTLEIQRTEQGDSAMYLCTSLPWGANVLTFGAGSRLTVL.

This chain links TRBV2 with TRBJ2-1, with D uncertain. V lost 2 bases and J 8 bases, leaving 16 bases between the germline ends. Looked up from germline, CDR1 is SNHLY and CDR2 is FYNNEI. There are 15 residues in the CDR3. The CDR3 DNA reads TGTGCCAGCAGTGAAACGTTAGGGTCGGCCTATGAGCAGTTCTTC. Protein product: CASSETLGSAYEQFF.

The CDR3: CASSYFLDRGYEQYF. The CDR3 region has the DNA TGTGCCAGCAGTTACTTTTTGGACAGGGGTTACGAGCAGTACTTC. The J gene is TRBJ2-5, the V gene TRBV6-5; 9 bases match TRBD1. The J call may not be correct, given that the DNA end is closer to TRBJ2-7. Germline V gene data show CDR1 as MNHEY and CDR2 as SVGAGI. The CDR3 contains 15 residues.

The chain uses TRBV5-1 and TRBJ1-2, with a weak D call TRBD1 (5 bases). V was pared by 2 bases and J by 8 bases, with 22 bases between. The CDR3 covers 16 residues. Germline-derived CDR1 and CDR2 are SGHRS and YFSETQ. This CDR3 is CASSFRDGENYGGYTF. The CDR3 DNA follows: TGCGCCAGCAGCTTCCGGGACGGAGAGAATTATGGAGGCTACACCTTC.

The CDR3 sequence is CSARDMGGAWGEQYF. Here the CDR3 DNA reads TGCAGTGCTAGAGATATGGGCGGGGCGTGGGGTGAGCAGTACTTC. The gene calls are TRBV20-1 and TRBJ2-5; possibly TRBD2 for D (6 bases). The CDR3 loop spans 15 amino acids. The V gene's germline CDR1 is DFQATT and CDR2 SNEGSKA (reference sequence). V lost 0 bases, J lost 11 bases, and 22 bases lay in between.

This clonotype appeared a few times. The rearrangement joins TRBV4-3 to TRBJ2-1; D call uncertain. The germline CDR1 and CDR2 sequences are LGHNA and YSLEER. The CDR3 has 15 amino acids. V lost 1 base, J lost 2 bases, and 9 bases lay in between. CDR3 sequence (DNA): TGCGCCAGCAGCCAAGCTAGTTCAGCCTACAATGAGCAGTTCTTC. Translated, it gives CASSQASSAYNEQFF.

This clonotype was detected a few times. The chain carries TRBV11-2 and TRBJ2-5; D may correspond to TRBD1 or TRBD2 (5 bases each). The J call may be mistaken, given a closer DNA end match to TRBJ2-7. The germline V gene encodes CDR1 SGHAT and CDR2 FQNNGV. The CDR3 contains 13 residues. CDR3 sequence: CASSWNGDGEQYF. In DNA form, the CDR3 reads TGTGCCAGCAGTTGGAATGGGGACGGCGAGCAGTACTTC.

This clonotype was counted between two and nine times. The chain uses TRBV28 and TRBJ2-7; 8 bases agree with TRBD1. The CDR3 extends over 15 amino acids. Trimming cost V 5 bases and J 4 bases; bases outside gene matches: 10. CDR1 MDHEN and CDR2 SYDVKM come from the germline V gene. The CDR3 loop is CASSGTGVQLYEQYF. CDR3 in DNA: TGTGCCAGCAGTGGGACAGGCGTCCAACTGTACGAGCAGTACTTC. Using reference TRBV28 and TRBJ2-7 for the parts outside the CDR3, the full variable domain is DVKVTQSSRYLVKRTGEKVFLECVQDMDHENMFWYRQDPGLGLRLIYFSYDVKMKEKGDIPEGYSVSREKKERFSLILESASTNQTSMYLCASSGTGVQLYEQYFGPGTRLTVT.

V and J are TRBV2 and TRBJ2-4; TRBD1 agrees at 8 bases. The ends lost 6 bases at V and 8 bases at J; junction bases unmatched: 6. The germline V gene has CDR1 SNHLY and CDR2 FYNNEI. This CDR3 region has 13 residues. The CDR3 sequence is CASSRDRNDIQYF. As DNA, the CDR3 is TGTGCCAGCAGCAGGGACAGGAATGACATTCAGTACTTC.

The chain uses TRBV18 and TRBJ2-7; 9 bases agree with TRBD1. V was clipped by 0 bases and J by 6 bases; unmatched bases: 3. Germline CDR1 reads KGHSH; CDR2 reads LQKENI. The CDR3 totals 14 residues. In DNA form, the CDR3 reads TGTGCCAGCTCACCACCCACGGACAGGGGCGAGCAGTACTTC. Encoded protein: CASSPPTDRGEQYF.

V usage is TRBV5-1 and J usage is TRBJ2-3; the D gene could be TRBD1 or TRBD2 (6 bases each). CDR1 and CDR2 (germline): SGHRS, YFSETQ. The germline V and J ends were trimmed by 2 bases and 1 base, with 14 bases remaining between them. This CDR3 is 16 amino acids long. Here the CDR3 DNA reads TGCGCCAGCAGCTTTTCCGGGGGCCGACGCACAGATACGCAGTATTTT. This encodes CASSFSGGRRTDTQYF.

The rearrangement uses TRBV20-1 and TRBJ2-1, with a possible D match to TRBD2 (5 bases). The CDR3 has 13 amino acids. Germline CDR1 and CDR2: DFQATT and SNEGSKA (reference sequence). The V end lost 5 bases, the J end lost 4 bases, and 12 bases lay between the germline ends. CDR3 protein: CSALRTGYNEQFF. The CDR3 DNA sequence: TGCAGTGCTTTAAGGACGGGATACAATGAGCAGTTCTTC.

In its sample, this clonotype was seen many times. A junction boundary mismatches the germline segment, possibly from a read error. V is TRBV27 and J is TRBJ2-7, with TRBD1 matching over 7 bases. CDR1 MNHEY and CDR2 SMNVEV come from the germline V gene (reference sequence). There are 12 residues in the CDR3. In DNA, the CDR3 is TGCGCCAGCAGCTACAGGGGAGACGAGCAGTACTTC. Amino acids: CASSYRGDEQYF.

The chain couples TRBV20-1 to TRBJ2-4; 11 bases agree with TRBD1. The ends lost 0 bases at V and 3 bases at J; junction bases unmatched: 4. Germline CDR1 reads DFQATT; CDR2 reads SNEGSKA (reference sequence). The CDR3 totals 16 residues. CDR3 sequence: CSARDGTGGGKNIQYF. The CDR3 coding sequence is TGCAGTGCTAGAGATGGGACAGGGGGAGGCAAAAACATTCAGTACTTC.